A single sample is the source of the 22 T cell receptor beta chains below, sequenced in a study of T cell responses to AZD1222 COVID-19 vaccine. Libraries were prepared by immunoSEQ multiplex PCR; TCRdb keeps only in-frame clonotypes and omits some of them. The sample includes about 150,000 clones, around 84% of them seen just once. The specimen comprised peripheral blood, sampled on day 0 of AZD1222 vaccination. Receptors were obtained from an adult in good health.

Written as DNA, the CDR3 is TGTGCCAGCAGCTTTACCGGGGAGCTGTTTTTT. This gives the protein CASSFTGELFF. The rearrangement uses TRBV14 and TRBJ2-2; D not certain. In germline, CDR1 is SGHDN, CDR2 FVKESK. V lost 5 bases and J lost 5, with 3 bases in between. The CDR3 extends over 11 amino acids.

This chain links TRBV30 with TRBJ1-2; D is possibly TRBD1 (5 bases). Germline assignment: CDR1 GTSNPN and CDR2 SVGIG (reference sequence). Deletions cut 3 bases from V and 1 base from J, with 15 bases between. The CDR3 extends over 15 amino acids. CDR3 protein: CAWSPGGGFNYGYTF. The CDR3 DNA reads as TGTGCCTGGAGCCCCGGGGGGGGATTTAACTATGGCTACACCTTC.

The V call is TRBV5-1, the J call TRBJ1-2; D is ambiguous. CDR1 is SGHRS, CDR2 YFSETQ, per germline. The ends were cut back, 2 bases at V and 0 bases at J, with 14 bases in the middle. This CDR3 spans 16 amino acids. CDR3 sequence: CASSLGRVTANYGYTF. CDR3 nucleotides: TGCGCCAGCAGCTTAGGACGGGTAACAGCTAACTATGGCTACACCTTC.

CDR3 sequence: CASSWGGEKLFF. The CDR3 DNA reads TGTGCCAGCAGTTGGGGAGGGGAAAAACTGTTTTTT. The rearrangement links TRBV12-3 or TRBV12-4 to TRBJ1-4; no firm D call. The CDR3 has 12 residues. Trimming pared 4 bases from V and 8 bases from J, leaving 8 bases between.

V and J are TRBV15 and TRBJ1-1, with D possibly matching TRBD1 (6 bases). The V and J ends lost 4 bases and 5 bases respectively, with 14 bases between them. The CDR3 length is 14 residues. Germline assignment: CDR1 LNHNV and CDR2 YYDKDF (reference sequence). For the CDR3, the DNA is TGTGCCACCAGCACCCGGGTAACAGGGACTGAAGCTTTCTTT. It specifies CATSTRVTGTEAFF.

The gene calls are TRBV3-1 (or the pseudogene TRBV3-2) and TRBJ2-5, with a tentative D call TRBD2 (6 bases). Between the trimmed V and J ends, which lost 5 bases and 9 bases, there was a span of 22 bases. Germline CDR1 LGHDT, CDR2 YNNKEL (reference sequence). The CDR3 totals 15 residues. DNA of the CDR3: TGTGCCAGCAGCACTACACTAGTGGAGGGGTGGGCCCAGTACTTC. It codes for CASSTTLVEGWAQYF.

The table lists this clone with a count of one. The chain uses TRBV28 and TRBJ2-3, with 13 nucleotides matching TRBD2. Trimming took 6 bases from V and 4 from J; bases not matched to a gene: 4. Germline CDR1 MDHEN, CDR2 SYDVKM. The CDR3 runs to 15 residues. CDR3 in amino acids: CASRPGLAGSDTQYF. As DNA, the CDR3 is TGTGCCAGCAGGCCGGGACTAGCGGGATCAGATACGCAGTATTTT.

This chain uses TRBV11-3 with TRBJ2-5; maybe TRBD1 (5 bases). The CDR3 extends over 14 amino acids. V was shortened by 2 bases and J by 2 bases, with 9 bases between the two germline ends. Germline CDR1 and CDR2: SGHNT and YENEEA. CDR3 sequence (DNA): TGTGCCAGCAGCTTAAAGGGGATTCAAGAGACCCAGTACTTC. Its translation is CASSLKGIQETQYF.

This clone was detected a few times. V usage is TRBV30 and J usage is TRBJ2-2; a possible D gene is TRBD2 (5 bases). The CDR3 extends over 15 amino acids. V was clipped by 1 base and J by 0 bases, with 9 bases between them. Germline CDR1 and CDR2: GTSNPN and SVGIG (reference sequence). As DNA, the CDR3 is TGTGCCTGGAGTGGCGGGCTCTCGAACACCGGGGAGCTGTTTTTT. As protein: CAWSGGLSNTGELFF.

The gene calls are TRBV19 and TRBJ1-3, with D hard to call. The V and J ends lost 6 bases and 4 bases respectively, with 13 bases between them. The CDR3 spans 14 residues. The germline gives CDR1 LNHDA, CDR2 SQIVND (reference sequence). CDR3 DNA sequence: TGTGCCAGTAGATCGGGCAGAGCGGGAAACACCATATATTTT. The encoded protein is CASRSGRAGNTIYF.

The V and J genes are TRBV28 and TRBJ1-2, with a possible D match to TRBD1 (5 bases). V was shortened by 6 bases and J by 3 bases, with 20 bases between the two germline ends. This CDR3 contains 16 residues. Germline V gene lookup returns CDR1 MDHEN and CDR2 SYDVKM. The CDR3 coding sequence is TGTGCCAGCAGCCCGGGGGGAGGGGTCTCATACTATGGCTACACCTTC. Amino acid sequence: CASSPGGGVSYYGYTF.

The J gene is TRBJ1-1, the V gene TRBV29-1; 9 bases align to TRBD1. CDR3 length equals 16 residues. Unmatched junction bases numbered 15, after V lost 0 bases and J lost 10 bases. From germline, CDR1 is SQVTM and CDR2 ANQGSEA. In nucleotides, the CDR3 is TGCAGCGTTGAAGACACGGCGGACAGGGGATTCCGGGGAGCTTTCTTT. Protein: CSVEDTADRGFRGAFF.

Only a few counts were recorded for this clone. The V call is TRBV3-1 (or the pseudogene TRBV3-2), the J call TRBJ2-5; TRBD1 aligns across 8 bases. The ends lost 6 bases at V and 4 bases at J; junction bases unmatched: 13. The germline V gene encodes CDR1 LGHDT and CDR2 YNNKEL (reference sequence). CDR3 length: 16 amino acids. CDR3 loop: CASRHTLGQGGETQYF. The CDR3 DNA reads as TGTGCCAGCAGGCATACTCTTGGACAGGGCGGAGAGACCCAGTACTTC.

DNA for the CDR3: TGTGCCAGCAGTCGAGATGCGGACTATGGCTACACCTTC. Amino acids: CASSRDADYGYTF. The chain has TRBV12-3 or TRBV12-4 and TRBJ1-2, with unresolved D. The CDR3 sequence is 13 residues long. V gave up 5 bases and J gave up 3 bases, with 10 bases separating them.

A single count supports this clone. The CDR3: CASSYGQGRLATNEKLFF. As DNA, the CDR3 is TGCGCCAGCAGCTATGGACAGGGGAGGCTCGCAACTAATGAAAAACTGTTTTTT. V gene TRBV5-1 combines with J gene TRBJ1-4, with 9 positions matching TRBD1. The CDR3 spans 18 residues. After removal of 3 bases from V and 0 bases from J, the junction contained 9 bases not matched to a gene. Germline values: CDR1 SGHRS, CDR2 YFSETQ. Supplemented by reference TRBV5-1 and TRBJ1-4, the full variable domain reads KAGVTQTPRYLIKTRGQQVTLSCSPISGHRSVSWYQQTPGQGLQFLFEYFSETQRNKGNFPGRFSGRQFSNSRSEMNVSTLELGDSALYLCASSYGQGRLATNEKLFFGSGTQLSVL.

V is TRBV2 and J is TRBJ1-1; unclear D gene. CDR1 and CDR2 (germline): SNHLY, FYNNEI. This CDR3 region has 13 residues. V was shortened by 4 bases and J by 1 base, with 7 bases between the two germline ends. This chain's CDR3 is CASSADPNTEAFF. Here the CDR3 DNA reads TGTGCCAGCAGTGCAGACCCGAACACTGAAGCTTTCTTT.

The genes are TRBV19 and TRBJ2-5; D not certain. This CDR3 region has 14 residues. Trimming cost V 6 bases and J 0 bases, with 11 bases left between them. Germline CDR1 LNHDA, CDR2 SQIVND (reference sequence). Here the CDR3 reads CASRIRAHQETQYF. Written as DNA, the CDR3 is TGTGCCAGTAGGATAAGGGCCCACCAAGAGACCCAGTACTTC. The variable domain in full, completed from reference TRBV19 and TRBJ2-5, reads DGGITQSPKYLFRKEGQNVTLSCEQNLNHDAMYWYRQDPGQGLRLIYYSQIVNDFQKGDIAEGYSVSREKKESFPLTVTSAQKNPTAFYLCASRIRAHQETQYFGPGTRLLVL.

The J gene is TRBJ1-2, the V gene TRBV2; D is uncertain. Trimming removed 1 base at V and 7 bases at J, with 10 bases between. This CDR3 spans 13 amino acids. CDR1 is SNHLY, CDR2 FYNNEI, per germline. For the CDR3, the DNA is TGTGCCAGCAGTGAAGGACGGGCCGTTGGCTACACCTTC. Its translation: CASSEGRAVGYTF.

The CDR3 sequence: CASSLDGAGGTEAFF. The CDR3 coding sequence is TGCGCCAGCAGCTTAGACGGGGCCGGAGGGACTGAAGCTTTCTTT. The chain carries TRBV5-1 and TRBJ1-1; possible D gene TRBD1, 5 bases. V was clipped by 2 bases and J by 5 bases, with 16 bases between them. Germline CDR1 is SGHRS and CDR2 is YFSETQ. The CDR3 runs 15 residues.

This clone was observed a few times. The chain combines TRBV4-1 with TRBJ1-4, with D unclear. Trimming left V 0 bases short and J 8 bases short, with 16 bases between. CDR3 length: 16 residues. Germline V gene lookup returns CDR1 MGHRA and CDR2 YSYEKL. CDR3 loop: CASSQDPDLMGEKLFF. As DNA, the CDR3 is TGCGCCAGCAGCCAAGACCCCGACCTAATGGGGGAAAAACTGTTTTTT.

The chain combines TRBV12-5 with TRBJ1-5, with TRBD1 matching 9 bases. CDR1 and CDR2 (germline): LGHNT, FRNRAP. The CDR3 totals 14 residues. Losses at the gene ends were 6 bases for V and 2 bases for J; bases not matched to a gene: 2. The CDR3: CASGRQGGNQPQHF. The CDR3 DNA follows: TGTGCTAGTGGGCGACAGGGGGGCAATCAGCCCCAGCATTTT.

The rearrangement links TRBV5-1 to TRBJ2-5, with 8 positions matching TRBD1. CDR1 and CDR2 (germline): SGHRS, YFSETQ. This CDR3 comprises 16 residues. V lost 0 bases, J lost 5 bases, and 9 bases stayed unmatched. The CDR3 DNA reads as TGCGCCAGCAGCTTGGGGCAGGGGGCGAGCAAGGAGACCCAGTACTTC. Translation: CASSLGQGASKETQYF.